This T cell receptor (beta chain) was sequenced for a study of shared clonotypes between healthy human individuals. Naive CD8 cells comprised CD45RO-negative, CCR7-positively selected cells, excluding terminally differentiated effector memory CD45RA+ cells. V shed 5 bases, J shed 4 bases, and the junction held 4 bases outside the gene matches. From germline, CDR1 is PRHDT and CDR2 FYEKMQ (reference sequence). The CDR3 totals 13 residues. Study-wide results and limits: Among donors, sharing of clonotypes was expected to be affected by sequencing depth. Only blood was sampled, and tissue TCR repertoires likely differ from blood ones. On the whole, naive subsets had larger estimated richness than memory subsets had.

On this clone: The antigen is not known. Other DNA variants within this sample encode the same CDR3.

In replicate PCRs of sorted subsets, roughly 190 ng DNA, roughly 31,000 T cell genomes, was used. The table came from immunoSEQ multiplex PCR; TCRdb's copy has only in-frame clones and leaves some out. The table records roughly 550,000 clones, around 95% of them present only once. Sequencing was carried out using naive CD8+ T cells sorted from blood. The TCR originated in a woman under 40 in good health. V is TRBV13 and J is TRBJ1-1; 7 bases map to TRBD1. For the CDR3, the DNA is TGTGCCAGCAGCCTTGCAGGGGGCACTGAAGCTTTCTTT. It yields the protein CASSLAGGTEAFF.